Listed here are 2 T cell receptor beta chains from one sample, sequenced in a study of patients and donors after allogeneic stem cell transplantation. TCRdb ran MiXCR on the RT-PCR reads and lists one entry per CDR3 protein. The data show 87,000 or so distinct CDR3 sequences, 5% seen once. Sequencing was done on a sample of blood, either unsorted or a sorted T cell fraction (not recorded which). The receptors were sampled from a human donor who was either an allogeneic HSCT recipient or a stem cell or donor lymphocyte infusion donor (not recorded which). It is not recorded whose cells these are; they may come from a transplant donor.

This chain joins TRBV6-1 and TRBJ1-5; D gene unclear. The CDR3 loop spans 12 amino acids. The germline gives CDR1 MNHNS, CDR2 SASEGT. Trimming stripped 4 bases from V and 7 bases from J, with 8 bases between. Written as DNA, the CDR3 is TGTGCCAGCAGTGGGGTAGGGCAGCCCCAGCATTTT. This codes for CASSGVGQPQHF.

This clonotype appeared many times. The chain links TRBV10-3 to TRBJ2-2, with D unresolved. Germline CDR1 ENHRY, CDR2 SYGVKD. The CDR3 extends over 13 amino acids. V lost 11 bases to trimming and J lost 1 base, with 11 bases between them. The CDR3 DNA reads TGTGCCGCCCAGCAGATGAACACCGGGGAGCTGTTTTTT. Protein sequence: CAAQQMNTGELFF.